The 10 T cell receptor beta chains below were found in one sample sequenced in a study of CD8 T cells in Susac syndrome. RNA, at roughly 0.45 to 1 ug, was reverse transcribed with random hexamers. TCRdb reprocessed the immunoSEQ multiplex PCR reads with MiXCR, giving one entry per CDR3 protein. The data hold around 180,000 distinct CDR3 sequences, with approximately 95% observed a single time. The sequencing sample was made of CD8+ T cells from PBMCs. These receptors were obtained from a human donor with multiple sclerosis.

This chain uses TRBV2 with TRBJ1-1, with D unclear. V was shortened by 3 bases and J by 6 bases, with 23 bases between the two germline ends. This CDR3 comprises 17 residues. Germline V gives CDR1 SNHLY, CDR2 FYNNEI. The CDR3 bases are TGTGCCAGCAGTGATGTCGTTTGGTACAGCCGGTACCCTGAAGCTTTCTTT. This sequence encodes CASSDVVWYSRYPEAFF.

This chain joins TRBV6-6 and TRBJ2-7; D might be TRBD1 or TRBD2, each matching 5 bases. The CDR3 covers 13 residues. V lost 7 bases and J lost 2, with 12 bases in between. The germline gives CDR1 MNHNY, CDR2 SVGAGI (reference sequence). CDR3 sequence reads: CASTKGPTYEQYF. CDR3 DNA sequence: TGTGCCAGCACCAAGGGACCGACCTACGAGCAGTACTTC.

The chain couples TRBV9 to TRBJ1-6; 9 positions agree with TRBD1. After removal of 5 bases from V and 10 bases from J, the junction contained 10 bases not matched to a gene. This CDR3 comprises 15 residues. Per germline, CDR1 SGDLS and CDR2 YYNGEE. CDR3 region: CASSPPGTGRSPLHF. The CDR3 DNA follows: TGTGCCAGCAGTCCACCTGGGACAGGGAGATCACCCCTCCACTTT.

The chain employs TRBV29-1 and TRBJ2-7; TRBD1 is a possible D gene (5 bases). The CDR3 runs 16 residues. CDR1 SQVTM and CDR2 ANQGSEA come from the germline V gene. Trimming pared 0 bases from V and 0 bases from J, leaving 15 bases between. CDR3 sequence reads: CSVEDPRATDSYEQYF. The CDR3 DNA follows: TGCAGCGTTGAAGATCCCAGGGCCACCGACTCCTACGAGCAGTACTTC.

This clonotype was seen just once. The gene calls are TRBV20-1 and TRBJ2-7; D might be TRBD1 (5 bases). Germline CDR1 and CDR2: DFQATT and SNEGSKA (reference sequence). The CDR3 runs to 15 residues. V lost 0 bases and J lost 0, with 12 bases in between. This CDR3 is CSARDFQGGSYEQYF. DNA of the CDR3: TGCAGTGCTAGAGATTTCCAGGGCGGCTCCTACGAGCAGTACTTC.

This clonotype was observed once. This chain connects TRBV5-6 to TRBJ2-4, with D hard to call. The CDR3 has 16 amino acids. Trimming pared 1 base from V and 8 bases from J, leaving 19 bases between. The germline gives CDR1 SGHDT, CDR2 YYEEEE. CDR3 sequence reads: CASSLWADTWADIQYF. The CDR3, as DNA: TGTGCCAGCAGCTTGTGGGCAGACACCTGGGCGGACATTCAGTACTTC.

This rearrangement joins TRBV24-1 to TRBJ2-5, with unresolved D. The CDR3 length is 18 residues. V was cut by 0 bases and J by 1 base, with 17 bases left in between. Germline values: CDR1 KGHDR, CDR2 SFDVKD. This CDR3 is CATSDLHRTYPFQETQYF. In nucleotides, the CDR3 is TGTGCCACCAGTGATTTGCACCGTACTTACCCCTTCCAAGAGACCCAGTACTTC.

This chain joins TRBV12-3 or TRBV12-4 and TRBJ2-5; 7 bases are a match to TRBD1. The CDR3 totals 15 residues. V was pared by 5 bases and J by 2 bases, with 8 bases of the junction left unmatched. The CDR3 here is CASSRQGPKQETQYF. In nucleotides, the CDR3 is TGTGCCAGCAGTCGACAGGGACCGAAACAAGAGACCCAGTACTTC.

V usage is TRBV9 and J usage is TRBJ2-6; D is ambiguous. Trimming stripped 0 bases from V and 4 bases from J, with 8 bases between. The CDR3 spans 15 residues. Germline loops: CDR1 SGDLS, CDR2 YYNGEE. The CDR3 spells CASSVEGSGANVLTF. In DNA, the CDR3 is TGTGCCAGCAGCGTAGAAGGTTCCGGGGCCAACGTCCTGACTTTC.

V is TRBV13 and J is TRBJ1-2, with D perhaps TRBD1 (5 bases). This CDR3 has 16 residues. Germline CDR1 is PRHDT and CDR2 is FYEKMQ (reference sequence). V was pared by 5 bases and J by 4 bases, with 20 bases between. CDR3 DNA sequence: TGTGCCAGCAGCCCCGGGGGAGAGGCGGTGGGCTATGGCTACACCTTC. Its translation: CASSPGGEAVGYGYTF. The variable domain in full, with the rest retrieved from reference TRBV13 and TRBJ1-2, is AAGVIQSPRHLIKEKRETATLKCYPIPRHDTVYWYQQGPGQDPQFLISFYEKMQSDKGSIPDRFSAQQFSDYHSELNMSSLELGDSALYFCASSPGGEAVGYGYTFGSGTRLTVV.